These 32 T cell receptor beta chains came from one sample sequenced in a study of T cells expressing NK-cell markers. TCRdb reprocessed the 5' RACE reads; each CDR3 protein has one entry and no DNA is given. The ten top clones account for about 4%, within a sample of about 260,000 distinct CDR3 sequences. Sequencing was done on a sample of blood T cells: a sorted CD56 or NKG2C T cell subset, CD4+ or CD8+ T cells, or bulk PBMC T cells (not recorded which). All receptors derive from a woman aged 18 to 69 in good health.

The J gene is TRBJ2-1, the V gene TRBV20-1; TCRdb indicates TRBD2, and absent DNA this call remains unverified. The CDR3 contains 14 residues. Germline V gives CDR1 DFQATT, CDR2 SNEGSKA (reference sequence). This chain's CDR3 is CSARALPWDNEQFF.

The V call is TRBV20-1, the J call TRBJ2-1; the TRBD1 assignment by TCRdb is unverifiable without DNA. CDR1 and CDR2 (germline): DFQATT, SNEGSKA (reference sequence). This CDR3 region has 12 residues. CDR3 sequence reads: CSASFLGPGGFF.

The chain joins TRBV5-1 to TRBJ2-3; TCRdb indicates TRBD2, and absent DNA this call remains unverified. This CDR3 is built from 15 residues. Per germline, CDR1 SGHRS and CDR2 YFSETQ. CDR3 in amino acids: CASSSMLGGPDTQYF.

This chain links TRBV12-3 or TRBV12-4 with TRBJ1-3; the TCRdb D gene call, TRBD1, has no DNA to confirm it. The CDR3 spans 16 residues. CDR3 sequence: CASSRAGHRTGNTIYF.

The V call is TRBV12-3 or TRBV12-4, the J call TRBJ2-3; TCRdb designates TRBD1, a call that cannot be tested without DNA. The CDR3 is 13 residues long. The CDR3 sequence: CASDGSWGDTQYF.

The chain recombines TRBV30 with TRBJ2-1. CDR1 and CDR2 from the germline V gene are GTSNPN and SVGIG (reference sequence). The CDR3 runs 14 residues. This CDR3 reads CAWSGGRTYNEQFF.

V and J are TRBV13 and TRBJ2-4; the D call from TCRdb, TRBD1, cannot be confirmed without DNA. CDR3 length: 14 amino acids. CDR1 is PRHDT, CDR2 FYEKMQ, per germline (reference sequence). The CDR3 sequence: CASSSRGQGDIQYF.

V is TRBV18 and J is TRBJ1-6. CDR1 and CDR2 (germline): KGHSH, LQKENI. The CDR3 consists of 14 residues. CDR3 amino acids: CASSPPWGNSPLHF.

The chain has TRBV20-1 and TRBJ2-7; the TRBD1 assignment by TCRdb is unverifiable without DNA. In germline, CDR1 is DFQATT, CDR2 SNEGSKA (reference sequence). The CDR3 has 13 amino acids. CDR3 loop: CSAISDSLYEQYF.

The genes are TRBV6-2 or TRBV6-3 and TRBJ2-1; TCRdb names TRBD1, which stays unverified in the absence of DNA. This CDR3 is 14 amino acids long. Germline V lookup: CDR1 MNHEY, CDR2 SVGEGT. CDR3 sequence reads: CASSLVYGAGEQFF.

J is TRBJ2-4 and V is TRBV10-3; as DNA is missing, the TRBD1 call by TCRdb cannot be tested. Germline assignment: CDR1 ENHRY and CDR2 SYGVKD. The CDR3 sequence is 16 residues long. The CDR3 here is CAISDPGTGSVGIQYF.

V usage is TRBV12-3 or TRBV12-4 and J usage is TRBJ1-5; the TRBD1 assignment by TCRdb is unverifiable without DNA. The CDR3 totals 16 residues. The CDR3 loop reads CASSLDQGKSNQPQHF.

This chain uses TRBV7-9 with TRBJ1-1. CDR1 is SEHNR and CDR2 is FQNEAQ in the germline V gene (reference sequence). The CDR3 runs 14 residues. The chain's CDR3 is CASSHWGGNTEAFF.

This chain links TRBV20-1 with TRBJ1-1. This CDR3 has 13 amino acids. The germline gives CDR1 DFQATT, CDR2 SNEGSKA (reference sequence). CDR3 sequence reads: CSAHVEKNTEAFF.

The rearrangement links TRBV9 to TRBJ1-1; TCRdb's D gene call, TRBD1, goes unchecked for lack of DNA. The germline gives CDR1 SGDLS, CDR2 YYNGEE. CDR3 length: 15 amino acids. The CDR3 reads CASSFTYGTGTEAFF.

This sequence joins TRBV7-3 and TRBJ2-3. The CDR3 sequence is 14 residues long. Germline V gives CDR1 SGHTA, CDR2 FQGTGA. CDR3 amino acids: CASSQDGSTDTQYF.

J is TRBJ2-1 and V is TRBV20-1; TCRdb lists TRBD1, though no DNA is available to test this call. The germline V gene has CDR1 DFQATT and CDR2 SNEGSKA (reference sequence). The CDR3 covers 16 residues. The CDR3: CSARGTGRGGFNEQFF.

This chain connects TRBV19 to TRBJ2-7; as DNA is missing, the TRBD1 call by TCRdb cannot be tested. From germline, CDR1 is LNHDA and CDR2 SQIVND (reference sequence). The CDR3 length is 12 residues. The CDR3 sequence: CASSTFLGDRAF. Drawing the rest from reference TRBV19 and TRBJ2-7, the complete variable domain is DGGITQSPKYLFRKEGQNVTLSCEQNLNHDAMYWYRQDPGQGLRLIYYSQIVNDFQKGDIAEGYSVSREKKESFPLTVTSAQKNPTAFYLCASSTFLGDRAFGPGTRLTVT.

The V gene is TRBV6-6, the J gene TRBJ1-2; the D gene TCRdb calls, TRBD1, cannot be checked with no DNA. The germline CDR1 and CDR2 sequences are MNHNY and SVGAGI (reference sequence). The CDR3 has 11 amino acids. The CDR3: CATGPLRGYTF.

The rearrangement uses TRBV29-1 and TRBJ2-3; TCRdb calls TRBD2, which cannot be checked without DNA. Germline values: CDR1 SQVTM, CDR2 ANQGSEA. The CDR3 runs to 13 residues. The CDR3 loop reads CSVDPGGSDTQYF.

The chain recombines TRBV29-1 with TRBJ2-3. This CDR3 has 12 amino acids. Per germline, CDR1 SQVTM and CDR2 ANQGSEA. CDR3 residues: CSVTEGTDTQYF.

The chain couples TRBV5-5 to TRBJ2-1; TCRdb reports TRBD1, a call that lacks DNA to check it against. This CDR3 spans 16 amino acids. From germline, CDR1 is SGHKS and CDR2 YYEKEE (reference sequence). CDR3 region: CASSSGQQGVYNEQFF. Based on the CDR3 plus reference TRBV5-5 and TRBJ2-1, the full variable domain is DAGVTQSPTHLIKTRGQQVTLRCSPISGHKSVSWYQQVLGQGPQFIFQYYEKEERGRGNFPDRFSARQFPNYSSELNVNALLLGDSALYLCASSSGQQGVYNEQFFGPGTRLTVL.

This chain's CDR3 is CASSTRTPGTQYF. The chain is built from TRBV7-2 and TRBJ2-5; checking the TCRdb D call of TRBD1 is not possible without DNA. The CDR3 runs 13 residues. CDR1 SGHTA and CDR2 FQGNSA come from the germline V gene.

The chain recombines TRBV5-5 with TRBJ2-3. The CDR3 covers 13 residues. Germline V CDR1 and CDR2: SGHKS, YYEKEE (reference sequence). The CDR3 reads CASSSGFTDTQYF.

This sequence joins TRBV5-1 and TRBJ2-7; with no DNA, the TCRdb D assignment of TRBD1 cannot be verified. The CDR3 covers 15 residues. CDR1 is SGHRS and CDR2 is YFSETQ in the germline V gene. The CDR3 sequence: CASSSAGTGFYEQYF.

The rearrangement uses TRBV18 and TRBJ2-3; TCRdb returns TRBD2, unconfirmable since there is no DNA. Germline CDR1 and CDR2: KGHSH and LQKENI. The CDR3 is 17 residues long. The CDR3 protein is CASSPPIAGGPTDTQYF.

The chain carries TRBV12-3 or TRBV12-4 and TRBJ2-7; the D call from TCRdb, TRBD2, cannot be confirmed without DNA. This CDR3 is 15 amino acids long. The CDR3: CASSPPGSGRDEQYF.

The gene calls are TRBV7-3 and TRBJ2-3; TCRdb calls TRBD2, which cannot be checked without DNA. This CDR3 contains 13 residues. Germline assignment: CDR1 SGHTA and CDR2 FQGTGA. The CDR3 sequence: CASSLLARDTQYF.

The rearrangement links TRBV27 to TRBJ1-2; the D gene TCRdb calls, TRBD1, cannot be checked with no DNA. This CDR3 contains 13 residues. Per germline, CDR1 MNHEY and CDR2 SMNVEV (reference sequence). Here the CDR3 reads CASSPTGLGGYTF.

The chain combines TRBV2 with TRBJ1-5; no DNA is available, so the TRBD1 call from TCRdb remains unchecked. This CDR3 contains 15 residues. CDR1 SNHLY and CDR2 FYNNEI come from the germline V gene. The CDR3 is CASSENRGGNQPQHF.

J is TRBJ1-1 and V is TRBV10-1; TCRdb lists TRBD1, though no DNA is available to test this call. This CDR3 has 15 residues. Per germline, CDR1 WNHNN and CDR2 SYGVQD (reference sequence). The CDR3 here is CASSDSGVANTEAFF.

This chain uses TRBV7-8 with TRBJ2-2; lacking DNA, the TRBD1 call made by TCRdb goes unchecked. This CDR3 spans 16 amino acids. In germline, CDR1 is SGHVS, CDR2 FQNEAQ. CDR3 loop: CASNTLGAGNTGELFF.